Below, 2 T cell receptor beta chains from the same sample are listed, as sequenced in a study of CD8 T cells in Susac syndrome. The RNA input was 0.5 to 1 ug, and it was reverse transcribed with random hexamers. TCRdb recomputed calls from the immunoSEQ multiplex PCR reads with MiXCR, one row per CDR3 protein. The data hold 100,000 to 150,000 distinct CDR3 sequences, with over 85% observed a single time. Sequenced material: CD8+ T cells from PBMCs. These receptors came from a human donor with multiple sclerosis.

The CDR3 nucleotides read TGTGCCAGCAGCGTGATGGCGGAGAACACTGAAGCTTTCTTT. This translates into CASSVMAENTEAFF. The chain is built from TRBV9 and TRBJ1-1, with unresolved D. The CDR3 is made up of 14 amino acids. Germline V lookup: CDR1 SGDLS, CDR2 YYNGEE. The germline V and J ends were trimmed by 2 bases and 1 base, with 9 bases remaining between them.

In DNA, the CDR3 is TGTGCCAGCAGCGTGGGGGTTCCTGGAAACACCATATATTTT. Translating gives CASSVGVPGNTIYF. J is TRBJ1-3 and V is TRBV9; perhaps TRBD1 as D (5 bases). The germline gives CDR1 SGDLS, CDR2 YYNGEE. The CDR3 covers 14 residues. The V gene lost 2 bases and the J gene lost 2 bases, with 8 bases spanning the gap.